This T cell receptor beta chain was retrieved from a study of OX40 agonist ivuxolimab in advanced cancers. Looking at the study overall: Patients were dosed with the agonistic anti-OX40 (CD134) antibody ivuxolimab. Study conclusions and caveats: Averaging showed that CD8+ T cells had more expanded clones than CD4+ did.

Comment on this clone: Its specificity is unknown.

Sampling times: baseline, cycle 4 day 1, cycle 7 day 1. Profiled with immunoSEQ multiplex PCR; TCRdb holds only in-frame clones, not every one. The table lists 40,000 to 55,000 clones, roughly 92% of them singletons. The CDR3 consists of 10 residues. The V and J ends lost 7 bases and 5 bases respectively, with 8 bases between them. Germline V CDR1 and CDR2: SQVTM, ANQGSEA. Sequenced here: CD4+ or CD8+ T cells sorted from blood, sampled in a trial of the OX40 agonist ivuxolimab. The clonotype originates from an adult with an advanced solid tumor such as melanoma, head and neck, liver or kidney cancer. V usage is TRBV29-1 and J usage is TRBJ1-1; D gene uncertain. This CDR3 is CSAVKTEAFF. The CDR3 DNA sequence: TGCAGCGCTGTTAAGACTGAAGCTTTCTTT.